This T cell receptor beta chain originates from a study of CD8 T cells in ankylosing spondylitis. Study-level results: Blood of patients with ankylosing spondylitis appeared to be characterized by a TCR beta motif of several highly homologous variants. In ankylosing spondylitis patients, matched synovial fluid reportedly showed significant enrichment of disease-linked clones.

With respect to this clonotype: As yet, its antigen is unknown.

This CDR3 spans 17 amino acids. Germline-derived CDR1 and CDR2 are SQVTM and ANQGSEA. The V gene end was trimmed by 7 bases and the J gene end by 7 bases; junction bases not matched to a gene: 15. For TCR beta, libraries came from quantitative 5'-RACE with molecular barcodes. TCRdb reanalysed the 5' RACE reads using MiXCR and keeps one entry per CDR3 protein. Found here are some 700,000 distinct CDR3 sequences, around 19% of them singletons; the top ten hold under 20%. V and J are TRBV29-1 and TRBJ2-1; the match to TRBD2 covers 14 bases. The specimen sequenced was blood, either unsorted or a sorted T cell fraction (not recorded which). The source is a male donor with ankylosing spondylitis. Written as DNA, the CDR3 is TGCAGCGCCAGCCAGACTAGCGGGAGGGCCGGCGGGAATGAGCAGTTCTTC. Encoded protein: CSASQTSGRAGGNEQFF.